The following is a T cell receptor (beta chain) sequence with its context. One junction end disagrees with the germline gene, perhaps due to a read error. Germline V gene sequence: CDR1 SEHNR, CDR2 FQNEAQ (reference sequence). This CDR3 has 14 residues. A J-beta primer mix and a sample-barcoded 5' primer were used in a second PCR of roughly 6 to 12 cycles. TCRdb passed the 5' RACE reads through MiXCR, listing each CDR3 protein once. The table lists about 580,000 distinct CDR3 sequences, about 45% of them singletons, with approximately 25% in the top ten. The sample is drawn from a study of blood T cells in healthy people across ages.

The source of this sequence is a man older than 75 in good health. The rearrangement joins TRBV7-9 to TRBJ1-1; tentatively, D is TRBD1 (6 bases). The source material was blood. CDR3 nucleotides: TGTGCCAGCAGCTTACCGGGAGGGGACACTGTAGCTTTCTTT. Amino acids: CASSLPGGDTVAFF.